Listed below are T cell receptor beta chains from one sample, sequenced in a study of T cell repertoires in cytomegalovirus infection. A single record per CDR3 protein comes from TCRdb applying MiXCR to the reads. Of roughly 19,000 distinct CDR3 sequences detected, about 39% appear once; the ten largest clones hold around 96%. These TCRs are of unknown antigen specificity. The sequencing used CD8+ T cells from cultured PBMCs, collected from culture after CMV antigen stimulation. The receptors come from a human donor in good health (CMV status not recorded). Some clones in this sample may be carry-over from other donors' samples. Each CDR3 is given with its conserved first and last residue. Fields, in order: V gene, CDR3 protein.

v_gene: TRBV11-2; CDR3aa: CASSPRRVQGRDEQFF
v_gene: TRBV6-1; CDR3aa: CASSEAVTGLQPQHF
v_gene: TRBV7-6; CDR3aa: CASSLGGLTSTEAFF
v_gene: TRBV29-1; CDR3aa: CSVTPTGAAGNTIYF
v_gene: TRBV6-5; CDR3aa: CASSYSGARTEAFF
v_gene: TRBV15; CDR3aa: CATSSSEGGRTYEQYF
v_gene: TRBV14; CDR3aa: CASSPLAGTYEQYF
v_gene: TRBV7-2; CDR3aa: CASSLASGVSWAFF
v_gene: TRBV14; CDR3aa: CASSQIGGGGADTQYF
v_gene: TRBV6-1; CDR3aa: CASSASTRADTQYF
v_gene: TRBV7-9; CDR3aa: CASNGGTGFEQYF
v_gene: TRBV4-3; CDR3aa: CASSRLAFQETQYF
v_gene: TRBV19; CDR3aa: CASSLPGQPQHF
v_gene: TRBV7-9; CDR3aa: CASSLAGEHPYEQYF
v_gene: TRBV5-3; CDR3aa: CASSLDRESYGYTF
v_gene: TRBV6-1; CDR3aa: CASSEEWGIGNTIYF
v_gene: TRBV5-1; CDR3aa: CASSLEFDTDTQYF
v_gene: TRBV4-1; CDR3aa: CASSQDNRGGTEAFF
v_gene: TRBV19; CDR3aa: CASSIGEQGSNEQYF
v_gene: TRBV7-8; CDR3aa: CASSFPPSVSGGDYEQYF
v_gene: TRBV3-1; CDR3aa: CASSIRTASNEKLFF
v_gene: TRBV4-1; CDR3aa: CASSQDGSDNEQFF
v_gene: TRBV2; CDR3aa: CASSTNGGANQPQHF
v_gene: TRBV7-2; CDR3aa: CASSLARGNQPQHF
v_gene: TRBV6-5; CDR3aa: CASSYSKGADEQYF
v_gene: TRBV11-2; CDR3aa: CASSSHTGELFF
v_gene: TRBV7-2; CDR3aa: CASSLGGGNQETQYF
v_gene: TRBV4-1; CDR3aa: CASSQGIYYTF